This T cell receptor (beta chain) was profiled in a study of T cell repertoires in ileal Crohn's disease. Findings and caveats of the study: All patients with clonality above 26.8% had endoscopic recurrence.

Concerning this clone: Its specificity is unknown.

In germline, CDR1 is LNHDA, CDR2 SQIVND (reference sequence). With 9 bases removed from V and 1 base from J, the gap between germline ends came to 9 bases. The CDR3 extends over 12 amino acids. Some clones are missing from TCRdb's copy, which holds only in-frame ones; the method was immunoSEQ multiplex PCR. The sample has over 15,000 clones; roughly nine tenths are singletons. Described time point: inflamed ileum from the surgical specimen. Sequencing was done on a sample of ileal tissue. The clonotype was recovered from an adult with Crohn's disease. This sequence joins TRBV19 and TRBJ1-1, with D maybe TRBD1 (5 bases). The DNA for the CDR3 is TGTGCCAGCAGGGCACAGAACACTGAAGCTTTCTTT. It codes for CASRAQNTEAFF. Full variable domain (missing parts from reference TRBV19 and TRBJ1-1): DGGITQSPKYLFRKEGQNVTLSCEQNLNHDAMYWYRQDPGQGLRLIYYSQIVNDFQKGDIAEGYSVSREKKESFPLTVTSAQKNPTAFYLCASRAQNTEAFFGQGTRLTVV.